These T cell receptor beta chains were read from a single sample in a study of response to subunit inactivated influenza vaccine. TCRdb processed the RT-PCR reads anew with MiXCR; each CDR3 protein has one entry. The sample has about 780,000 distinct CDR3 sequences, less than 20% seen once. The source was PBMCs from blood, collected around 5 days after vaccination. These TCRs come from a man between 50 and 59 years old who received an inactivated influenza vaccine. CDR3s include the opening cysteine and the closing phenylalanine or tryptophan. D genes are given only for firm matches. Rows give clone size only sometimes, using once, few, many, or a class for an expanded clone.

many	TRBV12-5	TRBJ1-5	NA	CASGWEGQPQHF	TGTGCTAGTGGTTGGGAGGGACAGCCCCAGCATTTT
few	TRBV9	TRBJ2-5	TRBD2	CASSVGLLAGVETQYF	TGTGCCAGCAGCGTAGGTCTCCTAGCGGGGGTAGAGACCCAGTACTTC
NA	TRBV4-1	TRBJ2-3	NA	CASSQDPAIISTDTQYF	TGCGCCAGCAGCCAAGATCCGGCTATTATTAGCACAGATACGCAGTATTTT
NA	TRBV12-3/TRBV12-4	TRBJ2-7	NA	CASADRYYEQYF	TGTGCCAGCGCAGACAGGTACTACGAGCAGTACTTC
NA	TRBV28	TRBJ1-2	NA	CASSSSSTYGYTF	TGTGCCAGCAGCTCCTCCTCTACCTATGGCTACACCTTC
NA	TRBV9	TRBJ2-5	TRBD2	CASSVPGLAAGQETQYF	TGTGCCAGCAGCGTACCCGGGCTAGCGGCGGGACAAGAGACCCAGTACTTC
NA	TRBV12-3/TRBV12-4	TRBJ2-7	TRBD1	CASSFLDRGPEDEQYF	TGTGCCAGCAGTTTCTTGGACAGGGGGCCAGAGGACGAGCAGTACTTC
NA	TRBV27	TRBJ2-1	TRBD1	CASTVDRAYNEQFF	TGTGCCAGCACCGTGGACAGGGCCTACAATGAGCAGTTCTTC
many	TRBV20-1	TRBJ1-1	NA	CSAREGGYAEAFF	TGCAGTGCTAGAGAAGGAGGGTATGCTGAAGCTTTCTTT
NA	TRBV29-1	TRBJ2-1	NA	CSVVAGWVDNEQFF	TGCAGCGTTGTGGCAGGGTGGGTCGACAATGAGCAGTTCTTC
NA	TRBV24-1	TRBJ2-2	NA	CATSDTMKELFF	TGTGCCACCAGTGACACCATGAAGGAGCTGTTTTTT
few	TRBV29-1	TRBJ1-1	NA	CSVAGLAINTEAFF	TGCAGCGTTGCGGGCCTTGCCATTAACACTGAAGCTTTCTTT
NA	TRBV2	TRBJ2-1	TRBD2	CASGRLAGADSHNEQFF	TGTGCCAGCGGCAGACTAGCGGGAGCTGACTCTCACAATGAGCAGTTCTTC
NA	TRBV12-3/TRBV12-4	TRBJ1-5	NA	CASSPGTFNQPQHF	TGTGCCAGCAGTCCCGGGACATTCAATCAGCCCCAGCATTTT
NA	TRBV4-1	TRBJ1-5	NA	CASSQDQTDYQPQHF	TGCGCCAGCAGCCAAGATCAGACTGACTATCAGCCCCAGCATTTT
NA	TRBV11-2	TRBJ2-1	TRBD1	CASSWGQGVYNEQFF	TGTGCCAGCAGCTGGGGACAGGGGGTGTACAATGAGCAGTTCTTC
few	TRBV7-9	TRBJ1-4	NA	CASSLRNEKLFF	TGTGCCAGCAGCCTACGAAATGAAAAACTGTTTTTT
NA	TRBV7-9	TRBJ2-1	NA	CASSLNVNEQFF	TGTGCCAGCAGCTTGAACGTAAATGAGCAGTTCTTC
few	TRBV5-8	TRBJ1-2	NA	CASSFTQGYTF	TGTGCCAGCAGCTTCACACAGGGCTACACCTTC
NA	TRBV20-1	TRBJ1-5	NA	CSARWGGNQPQHF	TGCAGTGCTAGATGGGGGGGCAATCAGCCCCAGCATTTT
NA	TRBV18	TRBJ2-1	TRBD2	CASSSPPGLAYEQFF	TGTGCCAGCTCATCGCCCCCGGGACTAGCATATGAGCAGTTCTTC
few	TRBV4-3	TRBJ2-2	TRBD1	CASSRKTGTVDPGELFF	TGCGCCAGCAGCCGAAAGACCGGGACAGTTGACCCCGGGGAGCTGTTTTTT
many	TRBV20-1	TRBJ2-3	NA	CSATLFTDTQYF	TGCAGTGCTACTCTGTTCACAGATACGCAGTATTTT
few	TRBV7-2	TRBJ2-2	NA	CASSDTSTGELFF	TGTGCCAGCAGCGATACTAGCACCGGGGAGCTGTTTTTT
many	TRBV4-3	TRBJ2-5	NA	CASSQDTNQETQYF	TGCGCCAGCAGCCAAGACACGAACCAAGAGACCCAGTACTTC
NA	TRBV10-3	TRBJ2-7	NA	CAISLTGTASYEQYF	TGTGCCATCAGTCTAACCGGGACCGCCTCCTACGAGCAGTACTTC
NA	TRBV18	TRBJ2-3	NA	CASSSSVSFTDTQYF	TGTGCCAGCTCATCGTCGGTGAGCTTCACAGATACGCAGTATTTT
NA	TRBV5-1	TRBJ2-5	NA	CASSLTTTQETQYF	TGCGCCAGCAGCTTAACAACAACCCAAGAGACCCAGTACTTC
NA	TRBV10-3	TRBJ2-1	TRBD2	CAISESFGGVYNEQFF	TGTGCCATCAGTGAGTCGTTTGGGGGGGTATACAATGAGCAGTTCTTC
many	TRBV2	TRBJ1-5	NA	CASSELGSGQPQHF	TGTGCCAGCAGTGAACTAGGTTCGGGCCAGCCCCAGCATTTT
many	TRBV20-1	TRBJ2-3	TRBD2	CSATLISGRARDTQYF	TGCAGTGCTACCCTTATTAGCGGGAGGGCCCGAGATACGCAGTATTTT
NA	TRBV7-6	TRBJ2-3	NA	CASTGYSTDTQYF	TGTGCCAGCACGGGCTACAGCACAGATACGCAGTATTTT
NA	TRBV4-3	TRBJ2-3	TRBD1	CASSQDKQGRTTDTQYF	TGCGCCAGCAGCCAAGACAAACAGGGGCGAACCACAGATACGCAGTATTTT
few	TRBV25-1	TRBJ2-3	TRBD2	CASNFRDGRDTQYF	TGTGCCAGCAATTTCCGGGACGGGAGGGATACGCAGTATTTT
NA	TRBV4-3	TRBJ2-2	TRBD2	CASSQRLAGSGELVF	TGCGCCAGCAGCCAGAGACTAGCGGGGTCCGGGGAGCTGGTTTTT
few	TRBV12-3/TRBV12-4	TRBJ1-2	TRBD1	CASSLMQGANGYTF	TGTGCCAGCAGTTTAATGCAGGGGGCAAATGGCTACACCTTC
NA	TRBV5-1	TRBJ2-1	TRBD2	CASSWGSGGAFYNEQFF	TGCGCCAGCAGCTGGGGTAGCGGGGGGGCCTTCTACAATGAGCAGTTCTTC
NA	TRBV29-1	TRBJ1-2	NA	CSGGSGRESGYTF	TGCAGCGGTGGGTCGGGAAGGGAGAGTGGCTACACCTTC
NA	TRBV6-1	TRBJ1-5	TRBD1	CASRPGQWGQPQHF	TGTGCCAGCAGGCCGGGACAGTGGGGTCAGCCCCAGCATTTT
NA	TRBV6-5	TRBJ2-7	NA	CASSYPPEQYF	TGTGCCAGCAGTTACCCCCCCGAGCAGTACTTC
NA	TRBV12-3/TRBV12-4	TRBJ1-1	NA	CASSLSSMEAFF	TGTGCCAGCAGTTTAAGTTCCATGGAAGCTTTCTTT
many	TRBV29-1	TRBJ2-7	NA	CSVPGRSVYEQYF	TGCAGCGTGCCGGGACGTTCAGTCTACGAGCAGTACTTC
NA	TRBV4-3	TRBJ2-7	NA	CASSQGHGEQYF	TGCGCCAGCAGCCAAGGCCATGGAGAGCAGTACTTC
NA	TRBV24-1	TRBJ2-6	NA	CATSDSGVLTF	TGTGCCACCAGTGATTCAGGGGTCCTGACTTTC
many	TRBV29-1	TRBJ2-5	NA	CSVDRRVETQYF	TGCAGCGTTGACCGCAGGGTGGAGACCCAGTACTTC
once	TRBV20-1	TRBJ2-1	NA	CSARGREVDNEQFF	TGCAGTGCTAGAGGCCGGGAAGTAGACAATGAGCAGTTCTTC
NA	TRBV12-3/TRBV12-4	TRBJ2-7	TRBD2	CASRSGGEQYF	TGTGCCAGCAGATCGGGAGGCGAGCAGTACTTC
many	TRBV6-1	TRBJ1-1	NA	CASRQGRGTEAFF	TGTGCCAGCAGGCAAGGACGGGGCACTGAAGCTTTCTTT
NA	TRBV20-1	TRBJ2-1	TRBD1	CSARTPTGGTYNEQFF	TGCAGTGCTAGAACTCCGACAGGGGGAACCTACAATGAGCAGTTCTTC
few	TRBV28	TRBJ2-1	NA	CASSPYDYPEQFF	TGTGCCAGCAGTCCCTACGACTACCCCGAGCAGTTCTTC
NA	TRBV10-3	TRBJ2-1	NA	CAIKAPGEYNEQFF	TGTGCCATCAAGGCGCCAGGGGAATACAATGAGCAGTTCTTC
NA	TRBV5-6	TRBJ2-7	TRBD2	CASSGGLAGEQYF	TGTGCCAGCAGCGGGGGACTAGCGGGCGAGCAGTACTTC
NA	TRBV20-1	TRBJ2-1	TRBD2	CSARATRGGRNEQFF	TGCAGTGCTAGAGCGACTCGGGGGGGGCGCAATGAGCAGTTCTTC
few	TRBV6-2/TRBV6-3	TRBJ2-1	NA	CASSYPGGEQFF	TGTGCCAGCAGTTACCCCGGGGGAGAGCAGTTCTTC
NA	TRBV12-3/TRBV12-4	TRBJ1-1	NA	CASAFRVNTEAFF	TGTGCCAGCGCATTTAGAGTTAACACTGAAGCTTTCTTT
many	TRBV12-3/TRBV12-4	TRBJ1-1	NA	CASRPRSAQSRAFF	TGTGCCAGCAGACCGAGGTCCGCGCAGTCAAGAGCTTTCTTT
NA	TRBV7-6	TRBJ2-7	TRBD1	CASSNPFRGRSEQYF	TGTGCCAGCAGCAATCCCTTCAGGGGGCGCAGCGAGCAGTACTTC
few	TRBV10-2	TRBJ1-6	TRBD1	CATYLGQGFSPLHF	TGCGCCACCTACCTAGGACAGGGGTTTTCACCCCTCCACTTT
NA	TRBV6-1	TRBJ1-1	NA	CASSPRGRGVTEAFF	TGTGCCAGCAGTCCCCGGGGCAGGGGTGTTACTGAAGCTTTCTTT
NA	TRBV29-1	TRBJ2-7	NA	CSVEVPTRSPTYEQYF	TGCAGCGTTGAAGTCCCGACCCGAAGCCCGACCTACGAGCAGTACTTC